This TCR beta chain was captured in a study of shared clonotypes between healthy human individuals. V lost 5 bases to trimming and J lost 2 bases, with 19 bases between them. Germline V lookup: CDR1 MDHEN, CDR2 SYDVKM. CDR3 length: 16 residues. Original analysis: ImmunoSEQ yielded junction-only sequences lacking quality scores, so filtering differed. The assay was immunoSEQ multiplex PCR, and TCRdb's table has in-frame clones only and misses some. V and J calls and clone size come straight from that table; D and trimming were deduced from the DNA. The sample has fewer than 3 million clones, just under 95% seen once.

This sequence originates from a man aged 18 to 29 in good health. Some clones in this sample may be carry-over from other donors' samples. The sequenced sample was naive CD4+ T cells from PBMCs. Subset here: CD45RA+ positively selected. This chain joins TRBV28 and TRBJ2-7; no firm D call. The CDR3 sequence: CASSPSGPGYPYEQYF. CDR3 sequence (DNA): TGTGCCAGCAGTCCCTCGGGCCCCGGTTACCCCTACGAGCAGTACTTC. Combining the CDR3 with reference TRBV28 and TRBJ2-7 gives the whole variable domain DVKVTQSSRYLVKRTGEKVFLECVQDMDHENMFWYRQDPGLGLRLIYFSYDVKMKEKGDIPEGYSVSREKKERFSLILESASTNQTSMYLCASSPSGPGYPYEQYFGPGTRLTVT.